These 19 T cell receptor beta chains originate from one sample sequenced in a study of metastatic and nonmetastatic thyroid tumors. MiXCR was used by TCRdb to re-call the PCR reads. The sample lists roughly 21,000 clones, approximately 30% seen once, with more than 15% in the top ten. Each patient went into thyroid surgery without having received any treatment. The sequenced sample was blood. These receptors were obtained from a female donor with papillary thyroid cancer or a benign thyroid nodule (not recorded which). Some clones in this sample may be carry-over from other donors' samples.

The CDR3: CASSLGGYNSPLHF. The CDR3 DNA follows: TGTGCCAGCAGCTTGGGGGGCTATAATTCACCCCTCCACTTT. The genes are TRBV7-3 and TRBJ1-6, with a tentative D call TRBD1 (5 bases). This CDR3 has 14 amino acids. Deletions cut 3 bases from V and 3 bases from J, with 6 bases between. Germline V gene sequence: CDR1 SGHTA, CDR2 FQGTGA. Using reference TRBV7-3 and TRBJ1-6 for the parts outside the CDR3, the full variable domain is GAGVSQTPSNKVTEKGKYVELRCDPISGHTALYWYRQSLGQGPEFLIYFQGTGAADDSGLPNDRFFAVRPEGSVSTLKIQRTERGDSAVYLCASSLGGYNSPLHFGNGTRLTVT.

There are many counts of this clone. The V call is TRBV30, the J call TRBJ2-7, with 11 positions matching TRBD1. V was clipped by 2 bases and J by 4 bases; unmatched bases: 10. Germline V CDR1 and CDR2: GTSNPN, SVGIG (reference sequence). This CDR3 has 16 amino acids. Here the CDR3 DNA reads TGTGCCTGGAGTTCTTCTAGGACAGGGGGCACGTACGAGCAGTACTTC. As protein: CAWSSSRTGGTYEQYF. Looking up the rest from reference TRBV30 and TRBJ2-7 gives the full variable domain: SQTIHQWPATLVQPVGSPLSLECTVEGTSNPNLYWYRQAAGRGLQLLFYSVGIGQISSEVPQNLSASRPQDRQFILSSKKLLLSDSGFYLCAWSSSRTGGTYEQYFGPGTRLTVT.

By frequency in the sample, this clone is medium-sized. The V gene is TRBV19, the J gene TRBJ1-2; 8 bases are a match to TRBD1. The germline CDR1 and CDR2 sequences are LNHDA and SQIVND (reference sequence). V was clipped by 4 bases and J by 5 bases; unmatched bases: 9. CDR3 length: 15 amino acids. The CDR3 DNA reads TGTGCCAGTAGTACCACCCGGACAGGGAATTATGGCTACACCTTC. This translates into CASSTTRTGNYGYTF.

This clone is medium-sized within its sample. This chain uses TRBV20-1 with TRBJ1-6, with D maybe TRBD1 (6 bases). The germline V gene encodes CDR1 DFQATT and CDR2 SNEGSKA (reference sequence). V lost 0 bases to trimming and J lost 7 bases, with 10 bases between them. The CDR3 is 14 amino acids. The CDR3 region is CSARDQGTNSPLHF. In DNA form, the CDR3 reads TGCAGTGCTAGAGATCAGGGGACAAATTCACCCCTCCACTTT.

The chain combines TRBV19 with TRBJ2-3; D tentatively fits TRBD1 or TRBD2 (5 bases each). The V gene's germline CDR1 is LNHDA and CDR2 SQIVND (reference sequence). The CDR3 runs 14 residues. The germline V and J ends were trimmed by 5 bases and 4 bases, with 13 bases remaining between them. The CDR3 here is CASSLWDLSDTQYF. CDR3 DNA sequence: TGTGCCAGTAGTTTATGGGACCTGTCAGATACGCAGTATTTT.

This clone was detected ten times or more. The chain is built from TRBV5-1 and TRBJ2-2; D perhaps matches TRBD2 (6 bases). Germline-derived CDR1 and CDR2 are SGHRS and YFSETQ. The CDR3 has 16 residues. With 1 base removed from V and 4 bases from J, the gap between germline ends came to 14 bases. CDR3 in amino acids: CASSLRTGVGTGELFF. The CDR3 DNA sequence: TGCGCCAGCAGCTTGAGGACGGGGGTGGGCACCGGGGAGCTGTTTTTT.

The V gene is TRBV4-1, the J gene TRBJ2-7, with 8 bases aligning to TRBD2. This CDR3 contains 16 residues. The ends lost 2 bases at V and 2 bases at J; junction bases unmatched: 8. Germline CDR1 MGHRA, CDR2 YSYEKL. The CDR3 DNA reads TGCGCCAGCAGCCAATCCTTAGCGGGGACTCCCTACGAGCAGTACTTC. Translation: CASSQSLAGTPYEQYF.

This clone appeared many times. V and J are TRBV5-4 and TRBJ2-7, with a weak D call TRBD2 (6 bases). The CDR3 consists of 16 residues. The germline V gene has CDR1 SGHNT and CDR2 YYREEE (reference sequence). Trimming cost V 4 bases and J 0 bases, with 17 bases left between them. The CDR3 protein is CASSPHWEASSYEQYF. In DNA form, the CDR3 reads TGTGCCAGCAGCCCCCATTGGGAGGCGAGCTCCTACGAGCAGTACTTC.

This clone was detected many times. The DNA is omitted, as the CDR3 cannot be located on it reliably, and the CDR3 follows TCRdb's listing. The chain is built from TRBV6-2 or TRBV6-3 and TRBJ2-1. The V gene's germline CDR1 is MNHEY and CDR2 SVGEGT. The CDR3 adds up to 15 amino acids, both ends counted. The CDR3 here is CASILGRHFYNEQFF.

This clone was observed many times. The gene calls are TRBV7-2 and TRBJ2-1; 10 positions agree with TRBD2. This CDR3 spans 16 amino acids. V shed 2 bases and J 7 bases; nucleotides not matched to a gene: 8. Germline V lookup: CDR1 SGHTA, CDR2 FQGNSA. CDR3 in amino acids: CASSLRASGGLNEQFF. In DNA form, the CDR3 reads TGTGCCAGCAGCTTACGGGCTAGCGGGGGTTTAAATGAGCAGTTCTTC.

This clone was counted at least ten times. V is TRBV5-4 and J is TRBJ2-1; 7 bases line up with TRBD2. V lost 3 bases to trimming and J lost 4 bases; unmatched junction nucleotides: 4. The CDR3 is 14 residues long. Germline CDR1 SGHNT, CDR2 YYREEE (reference sequence). The CDR3 is CASSSASGYNEQFF. The CDR3, as DNA: TGTGCCAGCAGCTCAGCTAGCGGATACAATGAGCAGTTCTTC.

This clone was counted at least ten times. This chain uses TRBV18 with TRBJ2-4, with TRBD1 matching 7 bases. This CDR3 region has 13 residues. The V gene end was trimmed by 1 base and the J gene end by 9 bases; junction bases not matched to a gene: 3. CDR1 is KGHSH and CDR2 is LQKENI in the germline V gene. The CDR3 DNA sequence: TGTGCCAGCTCACCACGGGACAGATCCATTCAGTACTTC. Residues: CASSPRDRSIQYF.

Of note for this clone: Sequence at one end of the junction differs from germline and may be a read error. The chain has TRBV20-1 and TRBJ2-2, with 10 bases lining up with TRBD2. The CDR3 spans 16 residues. Germline CDR1 DFQATT, CDR2 SNEGSKA (reference sequence). CDR3 sequence: CCARGLAVPISGELFF. The DNA of the CDR3 is TGCTGTGCTAGAGGACTAGCGGTCCCAATCTCCGGGGAGCTGTTTTTT.

The rearrangement uses TRBV28 and TRBJ2-1; D call uncertain. There are 15 residues in the CDR3. V was cut by 1 base and J by 8 bases, with 15 bases left in between. Germline assignment: CDR1 MDHEN and CDR2 SYDVKM. The CDR3 DNA reads TGTGCCAGCAGTTTATCCCCCCCAGGATCCCATGAGCAGTTCTTC. Translated: CASSLSPPGSHEQFF.

The chain recombines TRBV20-1 with TRBJ2-4, with 10 bases that match TRBD2. J lost 0 bases, V lost 3 bases, and 5 bases had no gene match. This CDR3 has 16 residues. Per germline, CDR1 DFQATT and CDR2 SNEGSKA (reference sequence). The CDR3 DNA follows: TGCAGTGCTAGTCCCTTAGCGGGAGGAGCCAAAAACATTCAGTACTTC. It yields the protein CSASPLAGGAKNIQYF.

The rearrangement uses TRBV28 and TRBJ2-7; 7 bases agree with TRBD1. The germline V gene has CDR1 MDHEN and CDR2 SYDVKM. Trimming at V came to 6 bases and at J to 1 base, leaving 6 bases not matched to a gene. This CDR3 spans 14 amino acids. CDR3 in amino acids: CASRGTAESYEQYF. DNA of the CDR3: TGTGCCAGCAGGGGGACAGCTGAATCCTACGAGCAGTACTTC. Full variable domain (missing parts from reference TRBV28 and TRBJ2-7): DVKVTQSSRYLVKRTGEKVFLECVQDMDHENMFWYRQDPGLGLRLIYFSYDVKMKEKGDIPEGYSVSREKKERFSLILESASTNQTSMYLCASRGTAESYEQYFGPGTRLTVT.

Remarks on this clone: The CDR3 end shows no conserved phenylalanine or tryptophan, and so a read error is likely. The chain recombines TRBV12-3 or TRBV12-4 with TRBJ1-3; unclear D gene. The CDR3 totals 14 residues. The CDR3 region has the DNA TGTGCCAGCAGACCCGGACGGAGAGGAACCACCATATATTGT. Translated: CASRPGRRGTTIYC.

This clone was counted many times. This sequence joins TRBV30 and TRBJ1-1, with D tentatively TRBD1 (6 bases). Trimming left V 0 bases short and J 7 bases short, with 12 bases between. This CDR3 comprises 13 residues. Germline values: CDR1 GTSNPN, CDR2 SVGIG (reference sequence). The CDR3 DNA follows: TGTGCCTGGAGTGTCGGCAGGGGAAGTGAAGCTTTCTTT. Protein: CAWSVGRGSEAFF.

Ten or more counts support this clone. V gene TRBV28 combines with J gene TRBJ2-7; weak D call: TRBD2 (5 bases). The germline CDR1 and CDR2 sequences are MDHEN and SYDVKM. This CDR3 region has 16 residues. Between the trimmed V and J ends, which lost 4 bases and 0 bases, there was a span of 16 bases. CDR3 region: CASSSIHTTSSYEQYF. The CDR3 bases are TGTGCCAGCAGTTCCATCCACACAACTAGCTCCTACGAGCAGTACTTC.